Given below is one TCR beta chain in context. The entry originates in a study of T cell responses to AZD1222 COVID-19 vaccine. Whole-study context: Samples with a second dose at about 4 or about 12 weeks were pooled together.

V lost 0 bases and J lost 7, with 8 bases in between. This CDR3 spans 14 amino acids. CDR1 is SGDLS, CDR2 YYNGEE, per germline. Libraries were prepared by immunoSEQ multiplex PCR; TCRdb keeps only in-frame clonotypes and omits some of them. The sample has 110,000 to 150,000 clones, roughly 90% seen once. The material was peripheral blood, obtained on day 0 of AZD1222 vaccination. V usage is TRBV9 and J usage is TRBJ1-6, with a weak D call TRBD1 (6 bases). The TCR comes from an adult in good health. This chain's CDR3 is CASSVEQGNSPLHF. The DNA for the CDR3 is TGTGCCAGCAGCGTAGAACAGGGAAATTCACCCCTCCACTTT.